These T cell receptor beta chains were read from a single sample in a study of CD4+ T cells in melanoma. Profiling relied on immunoSEQ multiplex PCR, and the TCRdb table lists in-frame clones only, not all of them. The sample lists some 9,500 clones, around 79% occurring once. Sequencing input: cells from a culture (not recorded whether cultured in vitro). Source of these receptors: a human donor with melanoma. Each CDR3 is given without its conserved first and last residue. The order of the fields is V gene, clone size, J gene, CDR3 protein. Clone size is shown for a subset of rows, as once, few, many or a class of expanded clone.

v_gene: TRBV6-1
abundance: few
j_gene: TRBJ1-1
CDR3aa: ASSEGGGNTEAF

v_gene: TRBV7-9
abundance: -
j_gene: TRBJ2-1
CDR3aa: ASSPTGTSVRNEQF

v_gene: TRBV5-1
abundance: -
j_gene: TRBJ2-1
CDR3aa: ASSPRAGSSYNEQF

v_gene: TRBV9
abundance: few
j_gene: TRBJ1-4
CDR3aa: ASSVGFQGREKLF

v_gene: TRBV5-1
abundance: few
j_gene: TRBJ1-6
CDR3aa: ASSRQTPSSYNSPLH

v_gene: TRBV3-1/TRBV3-2
abundance: -
j_gene: TRBJ2-1
CDR3aa: ASSQVGQGTSYNEQF

v_gene: TRBV4-1
abundance: -
j_gene: TRBJ2-1
CDR3aa: ASSHPRVGPEQF

v_gene: TRBV4-1
abundance: -
j_gene: TRBJ1-1
CDR3aa: ASSQTETAVGEAF

v_gene: TRBV10-2
abundance: -
j_gene: TRBJ1-3
CDR3aa: ASSWDSGNTIY

v_gene: TRBV2
abundance: -
j_gene: TRBJ1-6
CDR3aa: ASSEWTGGLGALH

v_gene: TRBV4-1
abundance: -
j_gene: TRBJ2-3
CDR3aa: ASSQDPGGPTQY

v_gene: TRBV6-5
abundance: -
j_gene: TRBJ2-7
CDR3aa: ASSYRGAHEQY

v_gene: TRBV19
abundance: -
j_gene: TRBJ1-5
CDR3aa: ASSPLDLNSNQPQH

v_gene: TRBV3-1/TRBV3-2
abundance: -
j_gene: TRBJ2-2
CDR3aa: ASSRRGPGELF

v_gene: TRBV11-1
abundance: once
j_gene: TRBJ1-2
CDR3aa: ASSMLGAGNYGYT

v_gene: TRBV12-5
abundance: -
j_gene: TRBJ2-5
CDR3aa: ASGFWGTSGETQY

v_gene: TRBV7-2
abundance: -
j_gene: TRBJ1-4
CDR3aa: ASSDTTPGVVGEKLF

v_gene: TRBV7-2
abundance: -
j_gene: TRBJ1-5
CDR3aa: ASSLGHRVSNQPQH

v_gene: TRBV5-1
abundance: -
j_gene: TRBJ2-3
CDR3aa: ASSLGADTQY

v_gene: TRBV27
abundance: -
j_gene: TRBJ2-7
CDR3aa: ASSLRAPGYEQY

v_gene: TRBV7-2
abundance: once
j_gene: TRBJ2-7
CDR3aa: ASSLKGVTEQY

v_gene: TRBV6-5
abundance: -
j_gene: TRBJ2-7
CDR3aa: ASSLLRRGPIYEQY

v_gene: TRBV19
abundance: -
j_gene: TRBJ2-6
CDR3aa: ASSPRTGVVAANVLT

v_gene: TRBV6-2/TRBV6-3
abundance: few
j_gene: TRBJ2-3
CDR3aa: ASSKEISLTDTQY

v_gene: TRBV30
abundance: -
j_gene: TRBJ1-1
CDR3aa: ACAGQGAHRAF

v_gene: TRBV29-1
abundance: once
j_gene: TRBJ2-3
CDR3aa: SVDIARNTPDTQY

v_gene: TRBV6-5
abundance: -
j_gene: TRBJ1-1
CDR3aa: ASTIGNTEAF

v_gene: TRBV11-1
abundance: -
j_gene: TRBJ2-7
CDR3aa: ASSLGRQDEQY

v_gene: TRBV3-1/TRBV3-2
abundance: -
j_gene: TRBJ1-1
CDR3aa: ASSQRGTEAF

v_gene: TRBV5-6
abundance: -
j_gene: TRBJ2-2
CDR3aa: ASSSSLPGELF

v_gene: TRBV5-4
abundance: -
j_gene: TRBJ1-6
CDR3aa: ASSGERGYSPLH

v_gene: TRBV2
abundance: -
j_gene: TRBJ1-2
CDR3aa: ASSGTGGLYGYT

v_gene: TRBV15
abundance: few
j_gene: TRBJ2-1
CDR3aa: ATSRGRGVTYNEQF

v_gene: TRBV7-9
abundance: -
j_gene: TRBJ1-5
CDR3aa: ASSLGRDRQPQH

v_gene: TRBV19
abundance: -
j_gene: TRBJ1-3
CDR3aa: ASSIPPGQGMRNTIY

v_gene: TRBV9
abundance: -
j_gene: TRBJ1-1
CDR3aa: ASSVRGDSRTEAF

v_gene: TRBV6-5
abundance: -
j_gene: TRBJ2-1
CDR3aa: ASSYGDAGEQF

v_gene: TRBV3-1/TRBV3-2
abundance: -
j_gene: TRBJ2-5
CDR3aa: ASSQDGTRKQETQY

v_gene: TRBV2
abundance: -
j_gene: TRBJ2-6
CDR3aa: ASNPGQGVSGANVLT

v_gene: TRBV27
abundance: medium-sized
j_gene: TRBJ2-7
CDR3aa: AIPPYEQY

v_gene: TRBV18
abundance: -
j_gene: TRBJ1-1
CDR3aa: ASSPNRENTEAF

v_gene: TRBV3-1/TRBV3-2
abundance: few
j_gene: TRBJ2-2
CDR3aa: ASSRLGGRNTGELF

v_gene: TRBV2
abundance: -
j_gene: TRBJ2-1
CDR3aa: ASSPVLLAGENNEQF

v_gene: TRBV5-1
abundance: -
j_gene: TRBJ2-5
CDR3aa: ASSFYGTTQETQY